This TCR beta chain was captured in a study of blood T cell repertoires in COVID-19. At the level of the study: From the United States, Italy and Spain came samples of acute and convalescent COVID-19. PBMCs, B-cell-depleted T cells, or T cells were the source of the cDNA or gDNA that made up the material.

Original methodology: By means of reference gene primer amplification, nucleated cell counts were estimated. Produced via immunoSEQ multiplex PCR; TCRdb's table is partial and in-frame only. That table is the source of V, J and clone size, and D and trimming were worked out from the DNA. The sample lists fewer than 150,000 clones; around 88% were seen once. What was sequenced was peripheral blood. The receptor was derived from a human donor in a cohort sampled during active COVID-19.

CDR3 coding DNA: TGCGCCAGCAGCTTAGCACAGAGCACAGATACGCAGTATTTT. It codes for CASSLAQSTDTQYF. This chain links TRBV5-1 with TRBJ2-3; D gene ambiguous. This CDR3 contains 14 residues. Germline V gives CDR1 SGHRS, CDR2 YFSETQ. With 2 bases removed from V and 0 bases from J, the gap between germline ends came to 7 bases.